Shown below are 25 T cell receptor beta chains from a single sample sequenced in a study of blood T cell repertoires in COVID-19. The protocol was immunoSEQ multiplex PCR, while the TCRdb copy is restricted to in-frame clones and leaves out a portion. The sample has under 300,000 clones; over 80% are singletons. The sequenced sample consisted of peripheral blood. The receptors here all came from a middle-aged woman with acute or convalescent COVID-19.

The genes are TRBV10-2 and TRBJ1-1, with D perhaps matching TRBD1 (6 bases). Germline lookup yields CDR1 WSHSY and CDR2 SAAADI. With 0 bases removed from V and 6 bases from J, the gap between germline ends came to 8 bases. The CDR3 contains 13 residues. The CDR3: CASSESGTPEAFF. The DNA of the CDR3 is TGCGCCAGCAGTGAGTCGGGGACACCTGAAGCTTTCTTT.

This chain connects TRBV6-5 to TRBJ2-7, with TRBD1 matching over 9 bases. Germline CDR1 and CDR2: MNHEY and SVGAGI. This CDR3 contains 15 residues. V trimming: 0 bases; J trimming: 2 bases; junction bases outside the gene matches: 2. The chain's CDR3 is CASSYSGTGTYEQYV. The CDR3 nucleotides read TGTGCCAGCAGTTACTCGGGGACAGGGACCTACGAGCAGTACGTC.

The gene calls are TRBV27 and TRBJ1-6, with no clear D. The germline V and J ends were trimmed by 5 bases and 3 bases, with 11 bases remaining between them. The CDR3 length is 15 residues. CDR1 MNHEY and CDR2 SMNVEV come from the germline V gene (reference sequence). The CDR3 is CASSRRRSYNSPLHF. As DNA, the CDR3 is TGTGCCAGCAGTCGGAGACGGAGCTATAATTCACCCCTCCACTTT.

The chain is built from TRBV5-8 and TRBJ2-2; 10 bases line up with TRBD1. Germline CDR1 is SGHTS and CDR2 is YDEGEE. The CDR3 has 15 residues. J was trimmed by 5 bases and V by 4 bases; bases with no gene match: 5. CDR3: CASSRGQGITGELFF. For the CDR3, the DNA is TGTGCCAGCAGCAGGGGACAGGGGATAACCGGGGAGCTGTTTTTT. Combining the CDR3 with reference TRBV5-8 and TRBJ2-2 gives the whole variable domain EAGVTQSPTHLIKTRGQQATLRCSPISGHTSVYWYQQALGLGLQFLLWYDEGEERNRGNFPPRFSGRQFPNYSSELNVNALELEDSALYLCASSRGQGITGELFFGEGSRLTVL.

This clone was found once. This chain uses TRBV2 with TRBJ1-2; D not resolved. CDR3 length: 13 amino acids. V gave up 3 bases and J gave up 6 bases, with 11 bases separating them. In germline, CDR1 is SNHLY, CDR2 FYNNEI. In nucleotides, the CDR3 is TGTGCCAGCAGTGAGGGCTCCTGGAATGGCTACACCTTC. The encoded protein is CASSEGSWNGYTF. The whole variable domain, remainder taken from reference TRBV2 and TRBJ1-2, is EPEVTQTPSHQVTQMGQEVILRCVPISNHLYFYWYRQILGQKVEFLVSFYNNEISEKSEIFDDQFSVERPDGSNFTLKIRSTKLEDSAMYFCASSEGSWNGYTFGSGTRLTVV.

This sequence joins TRBV6-1 and TRBJ1-2; D is unclear. The germline gives CDR1 MNHNS, CDR2 SASEGT. The CDR3 consists of 14 residues. V lost 3 bases and J lost 4, with 12 bases in between. The CDR3 coding sequence is TGTGCCAGCAGTGAGAGTTACAGTCTCTATGGCTACACCTTC. It encodes CASSESYSLYGYTF.

The chain carries TRBV7-8 and TRBJ1-4; perhaps TRBD1 as D (5 bases). V was shortened by 6 bases and J by 4 bases, with 12 bases between the two germline ends. This CDR3 has 14 amino acids. Per germline, CDR1 SGHVS and CDR2 FQNEAQ. The CDR3 bases are TGTGCCAGCAGGAAGAGGGGACTTAATGAAAAACTGTTTTTT. Amino acids: CASRKRGLNEKLFF.

The chain is built from TRBV5-6 and TRBJ1-3, with D possibly matching TRBD1 (5 bases). Looked up from germline, CDR1 is SGHDT and CDR2 is YYEEEE. V dropped 4 bases and J dropped 0 bases, with 14 bases sitting between them. The CDR3 runs 16 residues. The CDR3 reads CASSPRDSNSGNTIYF. Written as DNA, the CDR3 is TGTGCCAGCAGCCCTCGGGACTCCAACTCTGGAAACACCATATATTTT. The whole variable domain, remainder taken from reference TRBV5-6 and TRBJ1-3, is DAGVTQSPTHLIKTRGQQVTLRCSPKSGHDTVSWYQQALGQGPQFIFQYYEEEERQRGNFPDRFSGHQFPNYSSELNVNALLLGDSALYLCASSPRDSNSGNTIYFGEGSWLTVV.

This chain joins TRBV7-3 and TRBJ1-1; D perhaps matches TRBD1 (5 bases). The V and J ends lost 4 bases and 6 bases respectively, with 9 bases between them. The CDR3 length is 12 residues. Germline values: CDR1 SGHTA, CDR2 FQGTGA. CDR3 bases: TGTGCCAGCAGCTCCCAGGGATCTGAAGCTTTCTTT. Protein product: CASSSQGSEAFF.

The rearrangement joins TRBV28 to TRBJ1-1; D not certain. The CDR3 length is 15 residues. V was trimmed by 3 bases and J by 0 bases, leaving 11 bases between them. CDR1 is MDHEN, CDR2 SYDVKM, per germline. The CDR3 reads CASSFPRVMNTEAFF. The CDR3 DNA reads TGTGCCAGCAGTTTCCCTCGAGTCATGAACACTGAAGCTTTCTTT.

The chain links TRBV24-1 to TRBJ1-1; D might be TRBD1 (6 bases). Trimming took 4 bases from V and 0 from J, leaving 11 bases between them. This CDR3 spans 15 amino acids. Per the germline V gene, CDR1 is KGHDR and CDR2 is SFDVKD. For the CDR3, the DNA is TGTGCCACCAGTGACCTCAGGGGATTGAACACTGAAGCTTTCTTT. This gives the protein CATSDLRGLNTEAFF.

The V call is TRBV27, the J call TRBJ1-5, with no clear D. Germline assignment: CDR1 MNHEY and CDR2 SMNVEV (reference sequence). V lost 6 bases to trimming and J lost 1 base, with 7 bases between them. The CDR3 has 13 residues. The CDR3 nucleotides read TGTGCCAGCAGCCGCGGGAGCAATCAGCCCCAGCATTTT. This encodes CASSRGSNQPQHF.

The rearrangement links TRBV3-1 (or the pseudogene TRBV3-2) to TRBJ1-2, with unresolved D. Germline lookup yields CDR1 LGHDT and CDR2 YNNKEL (reference sequence). V was cut by 4 bases and J by 2 bases, with 8 bases left in between. This CDR3 comprises 13 residues. The CDR3 DNA reads TGTGCCAGCAGCCCCACAGAGAACTATGGCTACACCTTC. As protein: CASSPTENYGYTF.

This clone was observed a few times. The chain joins TRBV10-3 to TRBJ1-3; the match to TRBD1 covers 8 bases. Germline V gives CDR1 ENHRY, CDR2 SYGVKD. The CDR3 runs 17 residues. V dropped 6 bases and J dropped 0; count of bases not matched to a gene: 10. CDR3 sequence: CAISLNPGQGSGNTIYF. DNA of the CDR3: TGTGCCATCAGCTTGAACCCCGGACAGGGCTCTGGAAACACCATATATTTT.

The rearrangement uses TRBV30 and TRBJ1-1; D is undetermined. CDR1 and CDR2 (germline): GTSNPN, SVGIG (reference sequence). The CDR3 runs 15 residues. V lost 5 bases and J lost 1, with 17 bases in between. The CDR3 DNA sequence: TGTGCCTGGGGAGGCCGGGGTTTAAAGAACACTGAAGCTTTCTTT. Protein product: CAWGGRGLKNTEAFF.

The chain is built from TRBV5-8 and TRBJ2-3, with TRBD1 matching over 7 bases. The CDR3 covers 15 residues. Per germline, CDR1 SGHTS and CDR2 YDEGEE. Losses at the gene ends were 0 bases for V and 5 bases for J; bases not matched to a gene: 6. The chain's CDR3 is CASSLVGQAGDTQYF. The CDR3 bases are TGTGCCAGCAGCTTGGTCGGACAGGCGGGAGATACGCAGTATTTT.

This clone was counted a single time. The rearrangement uses TRBV10-3 and TRBJ1-5; 11 positions match TRBD1. Germline trimming cut 10 bases from V and 7 bases from J; bases unmatched to any gene: 9. The germline V gene has CDR1 ENHRY and CDR2 SYGVKD. The CDR3 loop spans 14 amino acids. The chain's CDR3 is CATAGQGAGQPQHF. The CDR3 DNA is TGTGCCACTGCAGGACAGGGGGCAGGGCAGCCCCAGCATTTT.

V and J are TRBV3-1 (or the pseudogene TRBV3-2) and TRBJ1-2; TRBD1 matches 8 bases. With V trimmed by 4 bases and J by 4 bases, 2 bases remained unmatched. The germline V gene encodes CDR1 LGHDT and CDR2 YNNKEL (reference sequence). The length of the CDR3 is 13 residues. The CDR3 protein is CASSPGQGYGYTF. In DNA, the CDR3 is TGTGCCAGCAGCCCAGGACAGGGCTATGGCTACACCTTC.

The chain carries TRBV5-1 and TRBJ2-1; TRBD2 matches at 14 bases. Per the germline V gene, CDR1 is SGHRS and CDR2 is YFSETQ. After removal of 0 bases from V and 7 bases from J, the junction contained 6 bases not matched to a gene. The CDR3 has 17 amino acids. CDR3 DNA: TGCGCCAGCAGCTTGGACGGGACTAGCGGGGGAGGGAATGAGCAGTTCTTC. It is translated as CASSLDGTSGGGNEQFF. The entire variable domain, with the rest obtained from reference TRBV5-1 and TRBJ2-1, is as follows: KAGVTQTPRYLIKTRGQQVTLSCSPISGHRSVSWYQQTPGQGLQFLFEYFSETQRNKGNFPGRFSGRQFSNSRSEMNVSTLELGDSALYLCASSLDGTSGGGNEQFFGPGTRLTVL.

The chain carries TRBV19 and TRBJ2-4; 13 bases fit TRBD2. The V and J ends lost 6 bases and 8 bases, in that order; junction bases with no gene match: 7. The CDR3 extends over 15 amino acids. Germline-derived CDR1 and CDR2 are LNHDA and SQIVND (reference sequence). The CDR3 DNA reads TGTGCCAGTAGGCCAACTAGCGGGGGGGCGGACATTCAGTACTTC. Translation: CASRPTSGGADIQYF.

V is TRBV30 and J is TRBJ1-3; D might be TRBD1 (5 bases). V was cut by 1 base and J by 0 bases, with 13 bases left in between. The CDR3 has 16 amino acids. Per germline, CDR1 GTSNPN and CDR2 SVGIG (reference sequence). CDR3 bases: TGTGCCTGGAGTGGCACAGGAATCTACTCTGGAAACACCATATATTTT. This sequence encodes CAWSGTGIYSGNTIYF.

The chain links TRBV5-8 to TRBJ2-6; no clear D. V gave up 4 bases and J gave up 0 bases, with 2 bases separating them. Per the germline V gene, CDR1 is SGHTS and CDR2 is YDEGEE. This CDR3 has 13 residues. CDR3 DNA sequence: TGTGCCAGCAGCCACTCTGGGGCCAACGTCCTGACTTTC. Its translation is CASSHSGANVLTF.

The DNA of the CDR3 is TGTGCCAGCGGGGGCGGTTATGGCTACACCTTC. Protein sequence: CASGGGYGYTF. This chain links TRBV5-4 with TRBJ1-2; TRBD1 is a possible D gene (6 bases). Deletions cut 7 bases from V and 5 bases from J, with 9 bases between. The CDR3 covers 11 residues. Germline V gene sequence: CDR1 SGHNT, CDR2 YYREEE (reference sequence).

The V and J genes are TRBV6-1 and TRBJ2-7; D unresolved. Germline CDR1 and CDR2: MNHNS and SASEGT. Between the trimmed V and J ends, which lost 2 bases and 1 base, there was a span of 9 bases. The CDR3 contains 14 residues. CDR3 nucleotide sequence: TGTGCCAGCAGTGAAACGTACATGTCCTACGAGCAGTACGTC. It yields the protein CASSETYMSYEQYV.

The J gene is TRBJ1-1, the V gene TRBV9; 7 bases agree with TRBD1. The CDR3 length is 15 residues. Losses at the gene ends were 0 bases for V and 4 bases for J; bases not matched to a gene: 6. Germline loops: CDR1 SGDLS, CDR2 YYNGEE. This CDR3 reads CASSVGQGSTTEAFF. CDR3 nucleotide sequence: TGTGCCAGCAGCGTAGGACAGGGATCGACCACTGAAGCTTTCTTT.